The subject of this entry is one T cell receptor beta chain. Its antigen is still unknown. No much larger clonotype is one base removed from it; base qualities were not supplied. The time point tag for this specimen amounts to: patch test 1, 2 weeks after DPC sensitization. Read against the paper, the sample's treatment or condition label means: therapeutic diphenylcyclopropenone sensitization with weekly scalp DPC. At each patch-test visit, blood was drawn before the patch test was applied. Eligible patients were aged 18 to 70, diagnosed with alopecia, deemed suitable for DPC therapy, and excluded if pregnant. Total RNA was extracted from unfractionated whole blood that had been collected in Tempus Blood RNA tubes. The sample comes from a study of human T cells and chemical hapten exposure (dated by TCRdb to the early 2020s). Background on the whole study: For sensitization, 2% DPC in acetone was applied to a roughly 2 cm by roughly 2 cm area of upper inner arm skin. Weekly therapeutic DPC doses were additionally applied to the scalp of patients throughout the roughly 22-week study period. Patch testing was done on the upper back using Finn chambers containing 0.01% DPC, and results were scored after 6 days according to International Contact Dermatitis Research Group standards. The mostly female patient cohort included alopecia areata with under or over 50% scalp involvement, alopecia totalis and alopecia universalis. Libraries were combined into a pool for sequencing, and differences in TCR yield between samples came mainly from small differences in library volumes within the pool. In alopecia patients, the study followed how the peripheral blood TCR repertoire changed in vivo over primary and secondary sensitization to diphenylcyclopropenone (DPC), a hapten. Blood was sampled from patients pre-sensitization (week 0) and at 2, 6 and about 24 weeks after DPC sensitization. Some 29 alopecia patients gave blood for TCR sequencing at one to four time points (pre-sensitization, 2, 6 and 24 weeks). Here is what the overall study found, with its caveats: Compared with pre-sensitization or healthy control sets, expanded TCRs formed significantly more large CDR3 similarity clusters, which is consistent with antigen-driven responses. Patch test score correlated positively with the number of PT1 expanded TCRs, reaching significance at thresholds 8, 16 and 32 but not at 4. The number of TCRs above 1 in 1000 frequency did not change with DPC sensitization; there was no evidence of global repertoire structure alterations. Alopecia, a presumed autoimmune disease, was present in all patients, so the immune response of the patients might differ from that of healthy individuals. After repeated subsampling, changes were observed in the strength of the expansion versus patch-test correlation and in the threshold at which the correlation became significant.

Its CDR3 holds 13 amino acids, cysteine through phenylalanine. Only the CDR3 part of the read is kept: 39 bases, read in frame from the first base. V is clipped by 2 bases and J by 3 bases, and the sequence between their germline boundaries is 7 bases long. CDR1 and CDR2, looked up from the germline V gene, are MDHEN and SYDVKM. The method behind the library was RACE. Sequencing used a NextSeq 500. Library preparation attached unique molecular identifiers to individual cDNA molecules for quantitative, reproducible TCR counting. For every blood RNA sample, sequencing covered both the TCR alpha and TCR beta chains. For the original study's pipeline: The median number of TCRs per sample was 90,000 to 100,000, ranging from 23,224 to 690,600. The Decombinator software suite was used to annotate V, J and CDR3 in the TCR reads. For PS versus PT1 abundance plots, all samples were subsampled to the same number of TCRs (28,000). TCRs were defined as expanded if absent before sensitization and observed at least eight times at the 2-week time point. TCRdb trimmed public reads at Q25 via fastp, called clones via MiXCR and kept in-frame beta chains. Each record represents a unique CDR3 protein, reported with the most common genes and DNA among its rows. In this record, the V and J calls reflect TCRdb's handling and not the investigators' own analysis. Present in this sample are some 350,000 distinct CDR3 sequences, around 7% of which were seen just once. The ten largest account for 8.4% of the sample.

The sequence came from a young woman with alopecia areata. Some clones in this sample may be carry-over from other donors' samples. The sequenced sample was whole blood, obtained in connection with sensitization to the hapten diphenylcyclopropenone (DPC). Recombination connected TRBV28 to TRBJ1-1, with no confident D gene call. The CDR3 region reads CASSLEDDTEAFF. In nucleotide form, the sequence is TGTGCCAGCAGTTTAGAGGACGACACTGAAGCTTTCTTT.